This T cell receptor beta chain comes out of a study of blood T cell repertoires in COVID-19 (dated by TCRdb to 2019 to 2021). For the wider study: The collaborator samples originated in the United States, Italy and Spain and spanned the acute and convalescent phases of COVID-19. The material from the prospective study consisted of cDNA or gDNA derived from T cells, B-cell-depleted T cells, or PBMCs. Subjects who had been exposed to COVID-19, were actively infected with it, or had recovered from it provided the deeply sampled blood TCRbeta repertoires that made up the dataset. A freely available public database, intended as a resource for researchers studying the immune response to SARS-CoV-2, is where the repertoires were released. The samples were drawn from the first 160 participants of the ongoing ImmuneRACE study and from 1,254 subjects provided by 6 global collaborators. A de-identified subject ID, COVID-19 status, age in years and sex were almost always included in the sample metadata. HLA class I and class II types, where available, came from metadata supplied by the sample provider rather than from assay-based typing. Study-wide findings and limitations: How much clinical and demographic metadata was included differed by source and by participant, and the metadata was provided uncurated.

The collaborating institutions used their own protocols to collect whole blood in K2EDTA tubes. For TCRbeta analysis, collaborators shipped samples in one of three forms: frozen whole blood, isolated PBMCs, or DNA extracted from either of those sample types. This clone was counted a single time. Its antigen is currently not known. No much larger clone is present one base from it, and per-base qualities are unavailable. TCRbeta CDR3 regions were amplified from genomic DNA by means of the immunoSEQ Assay, a bias-controlled multiplex PCR. In the paper's pipeline: Within the assay, amplification of reference gene primers was used to estimate how many nucleated cells each sample contained. To quantify the absolute abundance of each unique TCRbeta CDR3 rearrangement, sequence reads were collapsed and filtered. For each sample, productive Simpson clonality was calculated by taking the square root of Simpson's diversity index across productive rearrangements. TCRdb re-hosts the immuneACCESS table, in-frame sequences only. Its copies lack some clones; in the studies checked, an unresolved V gene accounts for under half of them, and the cause for the rest is not known. V, J and clone size reflect that table, while D and trimming were determined from the DNA. For this sample the table gives about 74,000 clones, of which roughly 84% were detected only once. Approximately 40% of the sample goes to the ten largest clones.

The CDR1 and CDR2 encoded by the germline V gene are KGHDR and SFDVKD. Including the terminal cysteine and phenylalanine, the CDR3 comprises 15 residues. The retained sequence is limited to the CDR3, 45 bases, with the frame set at the first base. Deletion took 4 bases off V and 4 bases off J, with a span of 15 bases between the germline ends. Sample: peripheral blood. This receptor was identified in a man aged 80 or over with acute or convalescent COVID-19. In this chain, TRBV24-1 is recombined with TRBJ1-2, with no confidently assigned D gene. The CDR3 here reads CATSDAGIRIYGYTF. The DNA sequence follows: TGTGCCACCAGTGACGCGGGTATCCGGATCTATGGCTACACCTTC.